The clone carrying this T cell receptor beta chain was recorded once. There are 14 residues in the CDR3. Germline loops: CDR1 SGHKS, CDR2 YYEKEE (reference sequence). J was trimmed by 11 bases and V by 3 bases; bases with no gene match: 11. The record originates from a study of shared T cell receptors in the human thymus. Sequencing was performed with immunoSEQ multiplex PCR; in TCRdb, only in-frame clones are kept and a portion is missing. The sample contains about 540,000 clones, 70% to 80% of which appear only once. This same sample was also taken into another study, of human thymus T cells. According to that study: Resected material from corrective heart surgery provided the thymus tissue analysed.

The TCR comes from a boy in the first two years of life with a congenital heart defect. Sequencing input: thymocytes. V gene TRBV5-5 combines with J gene TRBJ1-1; 9 positions match TRBD1. CDR3 nucleotide sequence: TGTGCCAGCAGCTCCGATGGACAGGGGCCCGCGGCTTTCTTT. Encoded protein: CASSSDGQGPAAFF.